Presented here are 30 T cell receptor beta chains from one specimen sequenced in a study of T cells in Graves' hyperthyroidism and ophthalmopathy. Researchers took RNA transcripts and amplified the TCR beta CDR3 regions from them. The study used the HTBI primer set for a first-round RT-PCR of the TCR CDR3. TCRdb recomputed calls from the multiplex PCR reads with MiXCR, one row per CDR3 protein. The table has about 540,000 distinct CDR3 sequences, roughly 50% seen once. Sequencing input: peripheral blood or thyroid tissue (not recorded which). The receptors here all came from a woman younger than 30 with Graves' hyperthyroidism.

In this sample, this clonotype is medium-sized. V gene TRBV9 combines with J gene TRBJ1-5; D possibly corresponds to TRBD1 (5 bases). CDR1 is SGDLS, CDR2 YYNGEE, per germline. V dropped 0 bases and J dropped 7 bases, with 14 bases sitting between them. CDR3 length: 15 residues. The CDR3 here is CASSVGWGGSQPQHF. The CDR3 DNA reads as TGTGCCAGCAGCGTAGGATGGGGGGGTTCCCAGCCCCAGCATTTT. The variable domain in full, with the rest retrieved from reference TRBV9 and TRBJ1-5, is DSGVTQTPKHLITATGQRVTLRCSPRSGDLSVYWYQQSLDQGLQFLIQYYNGEERAKGNILERFSAQQFPDLHSELNLSSLELGDSALYFCASSVGWGGSQPQHFGDGTRLSIL.

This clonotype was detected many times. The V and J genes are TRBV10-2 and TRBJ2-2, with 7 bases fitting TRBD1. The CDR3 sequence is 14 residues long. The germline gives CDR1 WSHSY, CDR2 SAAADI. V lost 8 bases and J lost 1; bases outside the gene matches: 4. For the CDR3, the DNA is TGCGCCAGCCAGGACAGGCAGAACACCGGGGAGCTGTTTTTT. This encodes CASQDRQNTGELFF.

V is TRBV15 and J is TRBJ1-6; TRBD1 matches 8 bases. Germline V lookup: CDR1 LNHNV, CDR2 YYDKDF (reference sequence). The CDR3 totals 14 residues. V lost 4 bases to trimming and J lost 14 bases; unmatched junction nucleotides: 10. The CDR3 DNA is TGTGCCACCAGCACGGGACAGGAGGGCGAGGCCCTCCACTTT. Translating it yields CATSTGQEGEALHF.

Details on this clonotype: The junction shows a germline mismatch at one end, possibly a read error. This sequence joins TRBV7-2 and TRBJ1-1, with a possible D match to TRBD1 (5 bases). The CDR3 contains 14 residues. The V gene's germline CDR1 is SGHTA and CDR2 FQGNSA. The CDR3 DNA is TGTGCCAGCAGCTGGACAACAGAGAACACTGAAGCTTCCTTT. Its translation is CASSWTTENTEASF. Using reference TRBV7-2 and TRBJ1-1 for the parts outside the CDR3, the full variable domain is GAGVSQSPSNKVTEKGKDVELRCDPISGHTALYWYRQSLGQGLEFLIYFQGNSAPDKSGLPSDRFSAERTGGSVSTLTIQRTQQEDSAVYLCASSWTTENTEASFGQGTRLTVV.

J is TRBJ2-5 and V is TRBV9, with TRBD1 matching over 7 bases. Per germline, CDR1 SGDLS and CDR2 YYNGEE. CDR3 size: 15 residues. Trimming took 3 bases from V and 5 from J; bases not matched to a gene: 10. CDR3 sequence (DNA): TGTGCCAGCAGCGCCCGGACAGGCGTTATGGAGACCCAGTACTTC. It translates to CASSARTGVMETQYF. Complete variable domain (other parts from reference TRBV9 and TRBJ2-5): DSGVTQTPKHLITATGQRVTLRCSPRSGDLSVYWYQQSLDQGLQFLIQYYNGEERAKGNILERFSAQQFPDLHSELNLSSLELGDSALYFCASSARTGVMETQYFGPGTRLLVL.

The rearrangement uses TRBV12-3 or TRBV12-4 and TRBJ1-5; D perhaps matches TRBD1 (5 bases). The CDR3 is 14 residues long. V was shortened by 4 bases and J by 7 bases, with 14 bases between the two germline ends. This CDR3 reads CASSWGGYRQPQHF. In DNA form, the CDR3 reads TGTGCCAGCAGTTGGGGCGGCTATAGGCAGCCCCAGCATTTT.

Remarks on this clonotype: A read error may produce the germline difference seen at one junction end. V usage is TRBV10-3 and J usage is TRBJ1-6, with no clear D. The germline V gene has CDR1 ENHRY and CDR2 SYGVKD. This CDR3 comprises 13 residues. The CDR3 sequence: CASSFQYNSPLHF. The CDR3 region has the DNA TGTGCCAGCAGTTTTCAGTATAATTCACCCCTCCACTTT.

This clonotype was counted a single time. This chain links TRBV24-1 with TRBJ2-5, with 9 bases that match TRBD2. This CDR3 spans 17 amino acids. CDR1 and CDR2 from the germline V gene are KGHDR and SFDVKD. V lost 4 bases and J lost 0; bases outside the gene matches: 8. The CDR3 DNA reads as TGTGCCACCAGTGAGGCCGGGACTAGCAGGTACCAAGAGACCCAGTACTTC. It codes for CATSEAGTSRYQETQYF.

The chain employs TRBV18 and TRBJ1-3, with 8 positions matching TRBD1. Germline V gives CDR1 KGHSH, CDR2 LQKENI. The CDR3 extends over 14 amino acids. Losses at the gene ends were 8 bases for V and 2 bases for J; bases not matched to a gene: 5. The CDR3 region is CASTMDRAGNTIYF. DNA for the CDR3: TGTGCCAGCACGATGGACAGGGCTGGAAACACCATATATTTT.

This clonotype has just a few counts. The DNA for the CDR3 is TGTGCCATCACCCCGGACAGGGGAAAGGAAAAACTGTTTTTT. This sequence encodes CAITPDRGKEKLFF. V gene TRBV10-3 combines with J gene TRBJ1-4, with 9 bases identical to TRBD1. V lost 7 bases and J lost 8; bases outside the gene matches: 8. This CDR3 has 14 residues. Germline V lookup: CDR1 ENHRY, CDR2 SYGVKD.

CDR3 nucleotides: TGCAGTGCTAGAGATAGGGACGCTGAAGCTTTCTTT. Protein product: CSARDRDAEAFF. The rearrangement uses TRBV20-1 and TRBJ1-1; D is possibly TRBD1 (5 bases). V was clipped by 0 bases and J by 6 bases, with 8 bases between them. The CDR3 contains 12 residues. Germline V lookup: CDR1 DFQATT, CDR2 SNEGSKA (reference sequence).

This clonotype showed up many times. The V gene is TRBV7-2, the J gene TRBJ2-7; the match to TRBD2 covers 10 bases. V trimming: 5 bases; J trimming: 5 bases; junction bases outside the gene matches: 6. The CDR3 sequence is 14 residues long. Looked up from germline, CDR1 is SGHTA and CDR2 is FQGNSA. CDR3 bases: TGTGCCAGCAGCAATAGCGGGAGGCTGAACGAGCAGTACTTC. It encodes CASSNSGRLNEQYF.

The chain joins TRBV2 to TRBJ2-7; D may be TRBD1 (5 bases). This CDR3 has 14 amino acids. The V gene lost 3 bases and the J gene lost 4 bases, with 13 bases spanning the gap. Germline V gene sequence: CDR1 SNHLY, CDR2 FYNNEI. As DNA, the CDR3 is TGTGCCAGCAGTGACCTGGACACGGGTTACGAGCAGTACTTC. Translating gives CASSDLDTGYEQYF.

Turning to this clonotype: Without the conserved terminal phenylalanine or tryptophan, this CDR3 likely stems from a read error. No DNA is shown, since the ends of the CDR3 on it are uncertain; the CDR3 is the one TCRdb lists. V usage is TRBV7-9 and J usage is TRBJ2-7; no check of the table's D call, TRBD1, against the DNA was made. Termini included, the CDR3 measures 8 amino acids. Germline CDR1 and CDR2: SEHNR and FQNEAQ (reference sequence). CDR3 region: CASSFSWT.

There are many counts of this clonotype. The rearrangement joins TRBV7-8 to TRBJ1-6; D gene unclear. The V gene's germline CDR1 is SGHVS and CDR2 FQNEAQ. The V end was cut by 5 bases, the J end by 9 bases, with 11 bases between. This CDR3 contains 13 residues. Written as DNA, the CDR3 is TGTGCCAGCAGCCATTTTGGGTCTTCACCCCTCCACTTT. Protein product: CASSHFGSSPLHF.

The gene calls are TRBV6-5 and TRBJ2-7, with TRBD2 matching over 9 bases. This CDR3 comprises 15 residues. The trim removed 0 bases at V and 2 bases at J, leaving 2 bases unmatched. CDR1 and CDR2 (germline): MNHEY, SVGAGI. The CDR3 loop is CASSYSREGPYEQYF. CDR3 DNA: TGTGCCAGCAGTTACTCGCGGGAGGGCCCCTACGAGCAGTACTTC.

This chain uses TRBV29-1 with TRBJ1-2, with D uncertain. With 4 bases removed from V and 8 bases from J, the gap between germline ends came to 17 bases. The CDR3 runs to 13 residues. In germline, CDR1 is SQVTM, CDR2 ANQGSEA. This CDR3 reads CSVGEGWVGGYTF. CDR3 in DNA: TGCAGCGTTGGCGAGGGATGGGTAGGAGGCTACACCTTC.

The CDR3 region is CASSCTLIQETQYF. The CDR3, as DNA: TGTGCCAGCAGCTGCACCCTAATCCAAGAGACCCAGTACTTC. The gene calls are TRBV6-5 and TRBJ2-5; no firm D call. The CDR3 runs to 14 residues. The ends were cut back, 6 bases at V and 1 base at J, with 12 bases in the middle. Germline loops: CDR1 MNHEY, CDR2 SVGAGI.

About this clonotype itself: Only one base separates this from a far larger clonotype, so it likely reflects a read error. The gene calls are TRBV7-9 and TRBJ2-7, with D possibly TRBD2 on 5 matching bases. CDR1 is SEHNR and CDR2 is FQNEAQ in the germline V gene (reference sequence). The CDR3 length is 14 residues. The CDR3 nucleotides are TGTGCCACCAGCGGAGATCGGGTGGCGGGCGAGCAGTACTTC. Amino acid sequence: CATSGDRVAGEQYF.

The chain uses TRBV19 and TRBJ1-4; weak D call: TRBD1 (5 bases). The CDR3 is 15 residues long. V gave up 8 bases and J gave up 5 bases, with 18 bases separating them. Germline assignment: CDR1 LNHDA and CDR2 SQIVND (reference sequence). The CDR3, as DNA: TGTGCCAGTTGTACAGGAGCGGAGGTGAATGAAAAACTGTTTTTT. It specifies CASCTGAEVNEKLFF.

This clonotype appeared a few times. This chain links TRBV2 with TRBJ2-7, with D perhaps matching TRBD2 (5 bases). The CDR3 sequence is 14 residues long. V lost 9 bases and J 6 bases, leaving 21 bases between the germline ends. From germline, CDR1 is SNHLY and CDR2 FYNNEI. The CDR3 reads CASSWAGATTEQYF. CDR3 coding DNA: TGTGCCAGTAGTTGGGCGGGCGCGACCACCGAGCAGTACTTC.

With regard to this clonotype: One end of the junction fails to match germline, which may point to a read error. CDR3 region: CASSLVLAGVGEQYF. CDR3 in DNA: TGTGCTAGCAGCTTGGTCTTAGCGGGAGTTGGTGAGCAGTACTTC. V gene TRBV7-7 combines with J gene TRBJ2-7; 9 positions agree with TRBD2. In germline, CDR1 is SSHAT, CDR2 FNYEAQ (reference sequence). The length of the CDR3 is 15 residues.

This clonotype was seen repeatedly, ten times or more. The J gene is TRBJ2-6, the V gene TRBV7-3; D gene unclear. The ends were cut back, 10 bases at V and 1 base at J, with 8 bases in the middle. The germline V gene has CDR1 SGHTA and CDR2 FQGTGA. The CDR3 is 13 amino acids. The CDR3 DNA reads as TGTGCCACCCGTAAATCTGGGGCCAACGTCCTGACTTTC. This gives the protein CATRKSGANVLTF.

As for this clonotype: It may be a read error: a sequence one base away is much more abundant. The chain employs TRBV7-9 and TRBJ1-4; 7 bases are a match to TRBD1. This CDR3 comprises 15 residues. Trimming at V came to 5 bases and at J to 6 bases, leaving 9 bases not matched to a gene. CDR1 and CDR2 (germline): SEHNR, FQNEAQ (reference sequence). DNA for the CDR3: TGTGCCAGCAGCCCTAGAGACAGGGTCCATGAAAAACTGTTTTTT. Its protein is CASSPRDRVHEKLFF.

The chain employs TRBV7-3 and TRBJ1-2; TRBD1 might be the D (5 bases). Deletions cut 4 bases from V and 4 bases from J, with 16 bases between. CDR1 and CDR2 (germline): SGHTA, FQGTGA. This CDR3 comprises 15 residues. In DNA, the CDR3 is TGTGCCAGCAGCTCAAACGGGGGTAGTATCTATGGCTACACCTTC. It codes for CASSSNGGSIYGYTF.

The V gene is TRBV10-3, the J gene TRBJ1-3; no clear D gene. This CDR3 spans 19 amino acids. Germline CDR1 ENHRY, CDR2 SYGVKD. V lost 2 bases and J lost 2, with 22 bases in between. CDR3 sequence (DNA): TGTGCCATCAGTGAGCCCCTCATGTTCAGCGATGGCACTGGAAACACCATATATTTT. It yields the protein CAISEPLMFSDGTGNTIYF.

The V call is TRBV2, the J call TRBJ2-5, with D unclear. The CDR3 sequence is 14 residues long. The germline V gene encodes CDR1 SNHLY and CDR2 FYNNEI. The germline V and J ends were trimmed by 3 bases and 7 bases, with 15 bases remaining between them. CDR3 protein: CASSDGSWGTTQYF. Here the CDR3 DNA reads TGTGCCAGCAGTGATGGGTCCTGGGGAACGACCCAGTACTTC.

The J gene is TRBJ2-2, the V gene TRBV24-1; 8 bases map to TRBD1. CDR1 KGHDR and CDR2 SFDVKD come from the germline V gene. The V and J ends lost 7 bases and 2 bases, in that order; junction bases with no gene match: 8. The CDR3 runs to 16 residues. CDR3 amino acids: CATSGRGQGNTGELFF. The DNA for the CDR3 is TGTGCCACCAGCGGCCGAGGACAGGGAAACACCGGGGAGCTGTTTTTT.

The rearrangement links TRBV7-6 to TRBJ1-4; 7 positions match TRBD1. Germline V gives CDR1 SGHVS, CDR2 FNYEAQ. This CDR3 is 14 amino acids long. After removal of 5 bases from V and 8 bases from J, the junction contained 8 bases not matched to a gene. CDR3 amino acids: CASSEDRDGEKLFF. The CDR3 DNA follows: TGTGCCAGCAGCGAAGACAGGGATGGCGAAAAACTGTTTTTT.

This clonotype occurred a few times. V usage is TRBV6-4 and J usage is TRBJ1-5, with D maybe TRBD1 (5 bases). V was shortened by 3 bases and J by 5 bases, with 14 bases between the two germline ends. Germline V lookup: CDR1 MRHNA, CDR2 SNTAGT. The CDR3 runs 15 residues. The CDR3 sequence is CASSDEQEVYQPQHF. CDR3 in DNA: TGTGCCAGCAGTGATGAACAGGAGGTCTATCAGCCCCAGCATTTT.